Below, 9 T cell receptor beta chains from the same sample are listed, as sequenced in a study of T cell responses to AZD1222 COVID-19 vaccine. Data came from immunoSEQ multiplex PCR; TCRdb stores just in-frame clones and leaves some out. The repertoire holds around 220,000 clones, with roughly 94% as singletons. The sequenced sample was peripheral blood, obtained 28 days after the second dose of the MenACWY control vaccine. All receptors derive from an adult who received the MenACWY meningococcal vaccine as a control.

The V and J genes are TRBV2 and TRBJ2-7, with 11 bases that match TRBD2. The length of the CDR3 is 16 residues. Looked up from germline, CDR1 is SNHLY and CDR2 is FYNNEI. The V and J ends lost 7 bases and 3 bases, in that order; junction bases with no gene match: 11. CDR3 in amino acids: CASTEAPSGGLYEQYF. CDR3 DNA: TGTGCCAGCACCGAAGCCCCTAGCGGGGGGCTCTACGAGCAGTACTTC.

The chain uses TRBV3-1 (or the pseudogene TRBV3-2) and TRBJ2-3; D is uncertain. In germline, CDR1 is LGHDT, CDR2 YNNKEL (reference sequence). The CDR3 is made up of 13 amino acids. V was trimmed by 2 bases and J by 7 bases, leaving 10 bases between them. CDR3 DNA sequence: TGTGCCAGCAGCCAACAAGGCGTTTATACGCAGTATTTT. Translation: CASSQQGVYTQYF.

This chain connects TRBV2 to TRBJ2-5, with 7 bases identical to TRBD1. The germline gives CDR1 SNHLY, CDR2 FYNNEI. The CDR3 has 16 residues. After removal of 2 bases from V and 2 bases from J, the junction contained 8 bases not matched to a gene. The DNA of the CDR3 is TGTGCCAGCAGTGAAATCCCCGGGACAGCTCAAGAGACCCAGTACTTC. Its protein is CASSEIPGTAQETQYF.

The chain has TRBV6-5 and TRBJ1-6; perhaps TRBD1 as D (5 bases). Germline CDR1 reads MNHEY; CDR2 reads SVGAGI. V lost 7 bases and J 7 bases, leaving 14 bases between the germline ends. CDR3 length equals 14 residues. The CDR3 is CASNLGTGNSPLHF. The CDR3 DNA reads TGTGCCAGCAATCTCGGGACCGGCAATTCACCCCTCCACTTT.

V usage is TRBV13 and J usage is TRBJ1-2; tentatively, D is TRBD1 (6 bases). The V gene lost 0 bases and the J gene lost 5 bases, with 10 bases spanning the gap. This CDR3 is 14 amino acids long. Germline V gene sequence: CDR1 PRHDT, CDR2 FYEKMQ (reference sequence). As DNA, the CDR3 is TGTGCCAGCAGCTTAGGGGACAGCGTTTATGGCTACACCTTC. Translation gives CASSLGDSVYGYTF.

The V and J genes are TRBV5-4 and TRBJ2-2; D possibly corresponds to TRBD2 (5 bases). Germline V gene lookup returns CDR1 SGHNT and CDR2 YYREEE (reference sequence). Trimming took off 0 bases at V and 4 bases at J, with 7 bases between the two ends. The CDR3 contains 14 residues. The CDR3 DNA sequence: TGTGCCAGCAGCTTGGTCGGGATCACCGGGGAGCTGTTTTTT. Translated: CASSLVGITGELFF.

The chain couples TRBV30 to TRBJ2-2; TRBD1 matches 8 bases. J was trimmed by 5 bases and V by 5 bases; bases with no gene match: 7. The CDR3 extends over 14 amino acids. CDR1 and CDR2 from the germline V gene are GTSNPN and SVGIG (reference sequence). CDR3 in DNA: TGTGCCTGGGGTGACAGGGGAGGAACCGGGGAGCTGTTTTTT. Translation: CAWGDRGGTGELFF.

The rearrangement uses TRBV5-5 and TRBJ2-7; D is undetermined. Trimming left V 3 bases short and J 1 base short, with 11 bases between. CDR1 and CDR2 (germline): SGHKS, YYEKEE (reference sequence). This CDR3 region has 14 residues. The CDR3 protein is CASSSDGRSYEQYF. CDR3 in DNA: TGTGCCAGCAGCTCGGACGGACGTTCCTACGAGCAGTACTTC.

This chain links TRBV12-3 or TRBV12-4 with TRBJ1-2, with unresolved D. The CDR3 spans 13 residues. V was clipped by 6 bases and J by 4 bases, with 12 bases between them. The CDR3 loop reads CASSHRGLYGYTF. The CDR3, as DNA: TGTGCCAGCAGCCACCGCGGTCTCTATGGCTACACCTTC.